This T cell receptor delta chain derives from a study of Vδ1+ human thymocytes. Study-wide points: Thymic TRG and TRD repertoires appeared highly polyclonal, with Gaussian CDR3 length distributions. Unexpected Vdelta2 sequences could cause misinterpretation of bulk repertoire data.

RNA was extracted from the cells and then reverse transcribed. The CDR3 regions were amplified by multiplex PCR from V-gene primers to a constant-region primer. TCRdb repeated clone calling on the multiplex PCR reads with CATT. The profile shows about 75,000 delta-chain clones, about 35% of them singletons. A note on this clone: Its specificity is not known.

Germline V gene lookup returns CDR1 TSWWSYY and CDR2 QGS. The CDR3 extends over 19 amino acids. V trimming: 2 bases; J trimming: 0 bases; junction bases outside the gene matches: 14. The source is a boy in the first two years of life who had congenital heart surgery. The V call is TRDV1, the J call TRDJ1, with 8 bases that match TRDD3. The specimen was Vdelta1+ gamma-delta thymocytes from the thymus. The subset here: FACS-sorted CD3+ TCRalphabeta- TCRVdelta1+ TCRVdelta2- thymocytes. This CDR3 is CALGEKWPGGQPNTDKLIF. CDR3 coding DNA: TGTGCTCTTGGGGAAAAGTGGCCTGGGGGACAACCTAACACCGATAAACTCATCTTT.